The 8 T cell receptor beta chains below were found in one sample sequenced in a study of blood T cell repertoires in COVID-19. Some clones are missing from TCRdb's copy, which holds only in-frame ones; the method was immunoSEQ multiplex PCR. The repertoire includes tens of thousands of clones, around 81% of them detected once, and around 11% sits in the top ten. The source material was peripheral blood. Source of these receptors: a woman in her seventies with active or convalescent COVID-19.

The chain uses TRBV19 and TRBJ1-1; a possible D gene is TRBD1 (6 bases). The germline gives CDR1 LNHDA, CDR2 SQIVND (reference sequence). The CDR3 consists of 13 residues. V was cut by 11 bases and J by 0 bases, with 13 bases left in between. The CDR3 DNA reads as TGTGCCGTGACAGGCTCCCTGAACACTGAAGCTTTCTTT. This sequence encodes CAVTGSLNTEAFF. The full variable domain, in which reference TRBV19 and TRBJ1-1 provide the parts outside the CDR3, is DGGITQSPKYLFRKEGQNVTLSCEQNLNHDAMYWYRQDPGQGLRLIYYSQIVNDFQKGDIAEGYSVSREKKESFPLTVTSAQKNPTAFYLCAVTGSLNTEAFFGQGTRLTVV.

The chain couples TRBV19 to TRBJ2-6, with 9 bases fitting TRBD1. CDR1 LNHDA and CDR2 SQIVND come from the germline V gene (reference sequence). V gave up 5 bases and J gave up 1 base; unmatched junction bases: 9. The CDR3 is made up of 18 amino acids. CDR3 nucleotide sequence: TGTGCCAGTAGTGGCCGGGACAGGGTCTATTCTGGGGCCAACGTCCTGACTTTC. As protein: CASSGRDRVYSGANVLTF.

V gene TRBV6-1 combines with J gene TRBJ1-4; D gene unclear. Trimming took off 7 bases at V and 4 bases at J, with 4 bases between the two ends. The V gene's germline CDR1 is MNHNS and CDR2 SASEGT. The CDR3 contains 11 residues. Written as DNA, the CDR3 is TGTGCCAGCACGAGTAATGAAAAACTGTTTTTT. It yields the protein CASTSNEKLFF.

The J gene is TRBJ1-4, the V gene TRBV7-2, with 10 positions matching TRBD1. V was clipped by 3 bases and J by 10 bases; unmatched bases: 5. The CDR3 runs 14 residues. From germline, CDR1 is SGHTA and CDR2 FQGNSA. In DNA, the CDR3 is TGTGCCAGCAGCTTGGGACAGGGGTGGAGAAAACTGTTTTTT. Protein: CASSLGQGWRKLFF.

This chain uses TRBV5-1 with TRBJ2-2; 7 nucleotides line up with TRBD1. CDR1 SGHRS and CDR2 YFSETQ come from the germline V gene. The V segment lost 3 bases and the J segment 2 bases; nucleotides outside the gene matches: 7. The CDR3 has 16 amino acids. CDR3 nucleotide sequence: TGCGCCAGCAGCTCGACAGGGAACCTCAACACCGGGGAGCTGTTTTTT. It translates to CASSSTGNLNTGELFF.

This clone was seen only once. The chain has TRBV28 and TRBJ1-2; TRBD1 agrees at 9 bases. Germline trimming cut 7 bases from V and 1 base from J; bases unmatched to any gene: 10. This CDR3 is built from 16 residues. CDR1 and CDR2 (germline): MDHEN, SYDVKM. The CDR3 DNA follows: TGTGCCAGCACCATTGAGGGACAGGGCGTTAACTATGGCTACACCTTC. It translates to CASTIEGQGVNYGYTF.

The chain employs TRBV28 and TRBJ2-7, with a possible D match to TRBD2 (6 bases). The CDR3 covers 13 residues. Germline V gene sequence: CDR1 MDHEN, CDR2 SYDVKM. V was pared by 6 bases and J by 5 bases, with 14 bases between. The CDR3 here is CASRAGGIDEQYF. The CDR3 nucleotides are TGTGCCAGCAGAGCCGGAGGGATCGACGAGCAGTACTTC.

This chain links TRBV7-2 with TRBJ1-2, with 7 bases fitting TRBD1. Trimming took 4 bases from V and 0 from J; bases not matched to a gene: 2. CDR1 and CDR2 from the germline V gene are SGHTA and FQGNSA. The CDR3 spans 14 residues. Written as DNA, the CDR3 is TGTGCCAGCAGCTACGACAGGGCTAACTATGGCTACACCTTC. Protein product: CASSYDRANYGYTF.